Described below is a single TCR beta chain sequence and its context. The antigen is unknown. This sample was included in a study of CD8+ T cells in alopecia areata. Study findings and constraints: Although TCR sharing was seen in mice, sharing across patients was less clear, possibly for HLA-related reasons. Many expanded lesional clones persisted in scalp and blood during tofacitinib treatment.

Treatment denoted: oral pan-JAK inhibitor, 5-10 mg twice daily. Sampling of alopecia areata patients yielded lesional scalp punch biopsies as well as peripheral blood. cDNA reverse transcribed from extracted RNA served as the sequencing template. Measured with immunoSEQ multiplex PCR; TCRdb has only the in-frame clones, and not every one. The sample shows around 270,000 clones, about 62% of them seen only once. The sequence came from a human donor with alopecia areata. The sample in question was CD4+ T cells sorted from blood, obtained at week 24, from a patient treated with tofacitinib.

The chain's CDR3 is CAWSQALPSGANVLTF. CDR3 DNA sequence: TGTGCCTGGAGTCAGGCCCTCCCCTCTGGGGCCAACGTCCTGACTTTC. The chain combines TRBV30 with TRBJ2-6, with D unresolved. Looked up from germline, CDR1 is GTSNPN and CDR2 is SVGIG (reference sequence). The CDR3 is made up of 16 amino acids. The V gene lost 2 bases and the J gene lost 0 bases, with 11 bases spanning the gap.